The entry below describes one TCR beta chain. This clone was seen just once. No antigen is known for it. Within one base of it there is no much larger clone, and no base qualities were kept. CD8 naive samples were obtained by positive selection for CCR7 among CD45RO-negative cells, yielding a CD45RA+CCR7+ population from which TemRA cells were excluded. The donors were healthy, HIV-negative adults who had no recently reported acute infections or vaccinations. All donors were Caucasian adults living in Nashville, Tennessee, USA. Blood was obtained by leukapheresis, after which PBMCs were separated by Ficoll-Histopaque density gradient centrifugation and cryopreserved in liquid nitrogen vapor phase. Analytical flow cytometry was used to check the purity and quantity of every magnetically sorted T cell population. From each sorted fraction, genomic DNA was isolated and quantified by UV absorbance on a Nanodrop 2000c.

These data originate in a study of shared clonotypes between healthy human individuals (dated by TCRdb to about 2020). For context, the study as a whole: The cohort included a few men and two women between 18 and 49 years of age. For each donor, CD4 naive and CD4 memory were each given three plates, CD8 naive was given two plates, and CD8 memory was given one plate. To estimate repertoire size and how much clonotype sharing occurs between individuals, the study deeply sequenced the blood TCR repertoires of five healthy adults. Different laboratories and diverse techniques were used to prepare libraries and sequence TCR repertoires, to increase sequencing depth and limit assay-specific biases. Per donor, leukapheresis produced somewhere between about 0.94 and 9 billion PBMCs.

The CDR3 holds 13 amino acids from the cysteine to the phenylalanine. This entry keeps only the CDR3 DNA: 39 bases, framed from base 1. Deletion took 5 bases off V and 6 bases off J, with a span of 11 bases between the germline ends. CDR1 MNHEY and CDR2 SMNVEV are derived from the germline V gene (reference sequence). Using the deep immunoSEQ assay, TCR CDR3 regions were amplified from genomic DNA by multiplex PCR. For each cell subset, the extracted genomic DNA was distributed evenly across all wells of several immunoSEQ 96-well plates, and each plate served as one replicate. For sorted subsets, 200 to 250 ng genomic DNA, equal to about 30,000 T cell genomes, was loaded into each replicate PCR. Purified libraries were quantified with a Qubit 3.0 fluorometer, sized on a Bioanalyzer 2100, and re-quantified with the KAPA Library Quantification kit. A separate single-read 150-cycle Illumina NextSeq 550 flow cell was used to sequence each immunoSEQ 96-well plate. The paper's processing steps were these. The immunoSEQ output contained only junctional sequences without quality scores, so filtering could not match that applied to full-length reads. Sequences were annotated with PyIR, a Python wrapper for IgBLAST v1.9, and V/J genes and CDR3 were assigned using IMGT germline references. Any read was removed if the V/J assignment was weak (E-value above 1e-6), the CDR3 was missing, or the read contained stop codons, out-of-frame junctions, or ambiguous translated residues. A V3J clonotype was defined by an identical inferred V gene, J gene, and CDR3 amino acid sequence. The percentage overlap between two repertoires was calculated by dividing the number of shared unique clonotypes by the size of the smaller repertoire. RTK rarefaction, the Chao1 estimator, and Recon v2.1 estimates of unobserved clonotypes were used to assess repertoire richness. Generation probabilities for all TCRbeta clonotypes obtained by the gDNA method from a few donors were computed using OLGA. In TCRdb, the immuneACCESS table is reduced to in-frame sequences with V and J assigned. These tables do not hold every clone; where another copy was compared, an unresolved V gene accounts for under half, and the others remain unexplained. The V and J calls and the clone size are those of that table, but D and trimming were determined from the DNA. This sample gives some 2,100,000 clones in total; 90% to 95% of them show up just once. The biggest ten clones account for under 2% of the sample.

Broader findings and caveats from the paper: Sampling was limited to blood, and TCR repertoires in tissue likely differ from TCR repertoires in blood. Incomplete sequencing was indicated by rarefaction of sorted-subset datasets, despite the large sequencing depth. Pairwise subsampling led to the expectation that sequencing depth would affect the degree of clonotype sharing among donors. Compared with non-shared clonotypes, the clonotypes found in all four sorted-subset donors had higher generation probabilities. Naive subsets generally had larger estimated clonotype richness than memory subsets did. Across four donors, roughly 5.4% of naive CD4, over 3% of naive CD8, around 2.1% of memory CD4, and approximately 0.4% of memory CD8 clonotypes were shared. Because the study included only a small number of donors, the genetic and exposure-history diversity represented was limited.

This TCR derives from a man aged 18 to 29 in good health. Some clones in this sample may be carry-over from other donors' samples. Sequenced material: naive CD8+ T cells from PBMCs. The cell subset or site label for this specimen denotes: CD45RA+CCR7+. The chain links TRBV27 with TRBJ1-5; the D gene is possibly TRBD1, with 5 bases matching. The base sequence is TGTGCCAGCAGTCGCAGGGTTGGTCAGCCCCAGCATTTT. This gives the protein CASSRRVGQPQHF.